This TCR beta chain came from a study of blood T cell repertoires in COVID-19. Looking at the study overall: The analysed material was cDNA or gDNA that came from T cells, B-cell-depleted T cells, or PBMCs.

As processed by the authors: Estimates of nucleated cell counts were drawn from the amplification of reference gene primers. Sequencing used immunoSEQ multiplex PCR; TCRdb keeps in-frame clones, though not all of them. V and J calls and clone size are as listed in that table; D and trimming were resolved from the DNA. This sample has about 260,000 clones, with roughly 87% found just once. Sequenced material: peripheral blood. The TCR originated in a human donor in a cohort sampled during active COVID-19.

The CDR3 DNA follows: TGCGCCAGCAGCCAAGGACAGGAGAGCTCTGGGGCCAACGTCCTGACTTTC. This gives the protein CASSQGQESSGANVLTF. The chain couples TRBV4-1 to TRBJ2-6; D perhaps matches TRBD1 (6 bases). CDR1 and CDR2 (germline): MGHRA, YSYEKL. The CDR3 is 17 residues long. V gave up 1 base and J gave up 0 bases, with 10 bases separating them.